The rows below give T cell receptor beta chains drawn from one sample of a study of T cell responses to AZD1222 COVID-19 vaccine. Assay used: immunoSEQ multiplex PCR; TCRdb lists only in-frame clones, some missing. There are about 180,000 clones in the sample; 70% to 90% occur only once, and less than 0.55% lies in the top ten. The sample here was peripheral blood, taken on day 0 of AZD1222 vaccination. The receptor source for this set is an adult in good health. Both conserved end residues are part of each CDR3.

TRBV28,TRBJ2-7,CASSTLLQLSRYEQYF
TRBV4-2,TRBJ2-1,CASSQDLAGVREQFF
TRBV19,TRBJ2-3,CASSGGQGGTDTQYF
TRBV7-9,TRBJ1-1,CASSQQGNTEAFF
TRBV10-3,TRBJ1-1,CAIIEAGNTEAFF
TRBV9,TRBJ1-3,CASSVGGGSGNTIYF
TRBV7-3,TRBJ2-3,CASSRQGGLSTDTQYF
TRBV7-3,TRBJ2-1,CASSTGQVSYNEQFF
TRBV5-1,TRBJ1-6,CASSLAGQGYSPLHF
TRBV7-8,TRBJ2-5,CASSLRNGGRQETQYF
TRBV29-1,TRBJ1-3,CSAAQVGNTIYF
TRBV27,TRBJ2-2,CASSPRDGELFF
TRBV12-3/TRBV12-4,TRBJ2-7,CASKASGRYEQYF
TRBV18,TRBJ1-1,CASSGRGQGVLNTEAFF
TRBV5-1,TRBJ2-5,CASYDRVQETQYF
TRBV9,TRBJ2-3,CASSVGDTTDTQYF
TRBV11-2,TRBJ2-1,CASSPLARNEQFF
TRBV5-1,TRBJ2-1,CASSLEGTSGIGPYNEQFF
TRBV7-9,TRBJ2-7,CASSLPPTPGTDTTYEQYF
TRBV4-1,TRBJ1-5,CASSQDWDQPQHF